What follows describes a single T cell receptor beta chain. Its specific antigen is unknown. No base-level quality is on record; no much larger clone is a single base apart. The source of the sample is a study of blood T cell repertoires in COVID-19 (dated by TCRdb to 2020 to 2022). A note on the overall study: Collaborator samples came from the United States, Italy and Spain and covered acute and convalescent phases of COVID-19. A freely available public database, intended as a resource for researchers studying the immune response to SARS-CoV-2, is where the repertoires were released. The prospective study material was composed of cDNA or gDNA derived from T cells, B-cell-depleted T cells, or PBMCs. Nearly every sample came with metadata listing a de-identified subject ID, COVID-19 status, age in years and sex. Samples were obtained from the ongoing ImmuneRACE study (first 160 participants) and from about 1,300 subjects provided by 6 global collaborators. Deeply sampled blood TCRbeta repertoires from subjects exposed to, actively infected with, or recovered from COVID-19 were included in the dataset. HLA class I and class II types, where available, came from metadata supplied by the sample provider rather than from assay-based typing. General findings and caveats noted by the study authors: How much clinical and demographic metadata was included differed by source and by participant, and the metadata was provided uncurated.

From the cysteine up to the phenylalanine, the CDR3 has a length of 16 residues. The retained sequence is limited to the CDR3, 48 bases, with the frame set at the first base. The germline V gene (reference sequence) supplies CDR1 SGHNT and CDR2 YYREEE. Trimming leaves V shorter by 0 bases and J shorter by 4 bases, with the junction holding 2 bases beyond the gene matches. One collaborating source in Seattle enrolled patients while the patients were actively infected and followed the patients over time throughout the course of disease. Each collaborating institution followed its own protocols to collect whole blood in K2EDTA tubes. For TCRbeta analysis, collaborators shipped samples as frozen whole blood, isolated PBMCs, or DNA extracted from either of those sample types. TCRbeta CDR3 regions were amplified from genomic DNA using the immunoSEQ Assay, a bias-controlled multiplex PCR. In the authors' own workflow: The number of nucleated cells in each sample was estimated from the amplification of reference gene primers within the assay. To quantify the absolute abundance of each unique TCRbeta CDR3 rearrangement, sequence reads were collapsed and filtered. Productive Simpson clonality was computed per sample as the square root of Simpson's diversity index over productive rearrangements. TCRdb re-hosts the immuneACCESS table, in-frame sequences only. Its copies lack some clones; in the studies checked, an unresolved V gene accounts for under half of them, and the cause for the rest is not known. That table furnishes V, J and clone size, whereas the DNA furnished D and trimming. This sample lists around 300,000 clones; roughly 92% were detected once. The ten largest make up approximately 2% of the sample.

The rearranged segments are TRBV5-4 and TRBJ2-1, and TRBD2 aligns with 12 junction nucleotides. The receptor's source is a young woman with COVID-19, enrolled during active disease. Material: peripheral blood. The bases are TGTGCCAGCAGCTTGGCCACTAGCGGGAGGTACAATGAGCAGTTCTTC. The resulting protein is CASSLATSGRYNEQFF.